Given below is one T cell receptor beta chain in context. This clone was recorded once. It lacks a known antigen. No clone much larger than this one lies a single base away; base qualities are absent. This entry is derived from a study of blood T cell repertoires in COVID-19 (TCRdb year 2020). General notes on the study: Collaborator samples came from the United States, Italy and Spain and covered acute and convalescent phases of COVID-19. The material from the prospective study consisted of cDNA or gDNA derived from T cells, B-cell-depleted T cells, or PBMCs. Subjects who had been exposed to COVID-19, were actively infected with it, or had recovered from it provided the deeply sampled blood TCRbeta repertoires that made up the dataset. The repertoires were made available in a free public database intended to serve as a resource for research on the immune response to SARS-CoV-2. The samples were drawn from the first 160 participants of the ongoing ImmuneRACE study and from 1,200 or so subjects provided by 6 global collaborators. Sample metadata almost always included a de-identified subject ID, COVID-19 status, age in years and sex. HLA class I and class II types, where available, came from metadata supplied by the sample provider rather than from assay-based typing. Study-wide findings and limitations: The quantity of clinical and demographic metadata differed by source and by participant and was supplied without curation.

One collaborating source in Seattle enrolled patients while the patients were actively infected and followed the patients over time throughout the course of disease. Whole blood was collected in K2EDTA tubes by collaborating institutions according to the institutions' own protocols. Collaborator samples were shipped for TCRbeta analysis as frozen whole blood, isolated PBMCs, or DNA extracted from either sample type. TCRbeta CDR3 regions were amplified from genomic DNA using the immunoSEQ Assay, a bias-controlled multiplex PCR. The original pipeline was this. Within the assay, amplification of reference gene primers was used to estimate how many nucleated cells each sample contained. To quantify the absolute abundance of each unique TCRbeta CDR3 rearrangement, sequence reads were collapsed and filtered. For each sample, productive Simpson clonality was calculated by taking the square root of Simpson's diversity index across productive rearrangements. TCRdb took this table from immuneACCESS and kept in-frame rearrangements with V and J called. Such tables lack part of the clones; where checked against another copy, unresolved V genes explain under half of the gap, and the rest is unexplained. Clone size and V and J calls were adopted from that table, with D and trimming inferred from the DNA. The table for this sample lists 85,000 to 95,000 clones; roughly nine tenths of them were counted only once. The biggest ten clones account for about 5.5% of the sample.

The CDR1 and CDR2 encoded by the germline V gene are MGHRA and YSYEKL. Reading from cysteine to phenylalanine, the CDR3 counts 14 amino acids. Left in the record is the CDR3 DNA by itself, 42 bases read in frame from the first base. Relative to germline, V is 0 bases shorter and J is 8 bases shorter, with 13 bases between their ends. The rearranged segments are TRBV4-1 and TRBJ1-2, with TRBD1 perhaps the D gene, on 6 matching bases. Sequencing input: peripheral blood. The source of this sequence is a man in his sixties with COVID-19, enrolled during active disease. The CDR3 protein is CASSQDGRGEGYTF. The DNA sequence is as follows: TGCGCCAGCAGCCAAGATGGCAGGGGAGAGGGCTACACCTTC.